These 8 T cell receptor beta chains share one sample of origin, sequenced in a study of shared clonotypes between healthy human individuals. The protocol was immunoSEQ multiplex PCR, while the TCRdb copy is restricted to in-frame clones and leaves out a portion. This table holds around 650,000 clones, 95% to 96% found once. The naive CD8 population came from CD45RO-negative cells selected for CCR7, without terminally differentiated effector memory CD45RA+ cells. The sequenced material came from naive CD8+ T cells sorted from blood. The receptors were sampled from a woman aged 30 to 39 in good health.

V is TRBV5-5 and J is TRBJ2-7; 11 positions agree with TRBD2. The CDR3 is 16 residues long. With 4 bases clipped from V and 1 base from J, the junction kept 7 bases outside the gene matches. Germline V gives CDR1 SGHKS, CDR2 YYEKEE (reference sequence). The CDR3 loop is CASSGSGLAESYEQYF. The CDR3 region has the DNA TGTGCCAGCAGCGGATCGGGACTAGCGGAGTCCTACGAGCAGTACTTC.

The chain couples TRBV5-4 to TRBJ2-7, with 8 bases matching TRBD1. Germline V gene data show CDR1 as SGHNT and CDR2 as YYREEE (reference sequence). This CDR3 region has 14 residues. J lost 4 bases, V lost 3 bases, and 6 bases had no gene match. CDR3 protein: CASSYTGGGYEQYF. The DNA for the CDR3 is TGTGCCAGCAGCTATACAGGGGGTGGGTACGAGCAGTACTTC.

This chain links TRBV7-2 with TRBJ2-7, with D perhaps matching TRBD2 (6 bases). The CDR3 contains 16 residues. Germline V lookup: CDR1 SGHTA, CDR2 FQGNSA. The V end was cut by 3 bases, the J end by 0 bases, with 15 bases between. CDR3 bases: TGTGCCAGCAGCTTTTCTAAATACGGGAGCTCCTACGAGCAGTACTTC. Its protein is CASSFSKYGSSYEQYF.

The V gene is TRBV5-5, the J gene TRBJ2-7; D ambiguous. CDR3 length: 13 residues. V lost 3 bases, J lost 2 bases, and 9 bases lay in between. From germline, CDR1 is SGHKS and CDR2 YYEKEE (reference sequence). The CDR3 spells CASSSTTTYEQYF. DNA for the CDR3: TGTGCCAGCAGCTCCACCACTACCTACGAGCAGTACTTC.

The chain uses TRBV25-1 and TRBJ1-6, with D perhaps TRBD1 (5 bases). V lost 6 bases and J lost 9, with 21 bases in between. Germline V gene sequence: CDR1 MGHDK, CDR2 SYGVNS. The length of the CDR3 is 16 residues. This chain's CDR3 is CASSPELGWGRSPLHF. As DNA, the CDR3 is TGTGCCAGCAGCCCTGAACTGGGTTGGGGACGTTCACCCCTCCACTTT. Full variable domain (rest looked up from reference TRBV25-1 and TRBJ1-6): EADIYQTPRYLVIGTGKKITLECSQTMGHDKMYWYQQDPGMELHLIHYSYGVNSTEKGDLSSESTVSRIRTEHFPLTLESARPSHTSQYLCASSPELGWGRSPLHFGNGTRLTVT.

The chain has TRBV5-4 and TRBJ2-7, with unresolved D. The CDR3 covers 14 residues. Trimming left V 0 bases short and J 2 bases short, with 9 bases between. Germline V gives CDR1 SGHNT, CDR2 YYREEE (reference sequence). Here the CDR3 DNA reads TGTGCCAGCAGCTTGGTTTCAGGACCCTACGAGCAGTACTTC. Its protein product is CASSLVSGPYEQYF.

The chain carries TRBV27 and TRBJ2-7; D is perhaps TRBD1 (6 bases). The V end lost 5 bases, the J end lost 0 bases, and 8 bases lay between the germline ends. CDR1 and CDR2 (germline): MNHEY, SMNVEV (reference sequence). CDR3 length: 13 amino acids. CDR3 protein: CASSQGSSYEQYF. In nucleotides, the CDR3 is TGTGCCAGCAGTCAGGGGTCCTCCTACGAGCAGTACTTC.

The table lists this clone with a count of one. J is TRBJ1-2 and V is TRBV5-4; no reliable D call. With 1 base removed from V and 0 bases from J, the gap between germline ends came to 4 bases. The CDR3 contains 13 residues. Per germline, CDR1 SGHNT and CDR2 YYREEE (reference sequence). CDR3 residues: CASSLSPNYGYTF. The DNA for the CDR3 is TGTGCCAGCAGCTTGTCCCCTAACTATGGCTACACCTTC.